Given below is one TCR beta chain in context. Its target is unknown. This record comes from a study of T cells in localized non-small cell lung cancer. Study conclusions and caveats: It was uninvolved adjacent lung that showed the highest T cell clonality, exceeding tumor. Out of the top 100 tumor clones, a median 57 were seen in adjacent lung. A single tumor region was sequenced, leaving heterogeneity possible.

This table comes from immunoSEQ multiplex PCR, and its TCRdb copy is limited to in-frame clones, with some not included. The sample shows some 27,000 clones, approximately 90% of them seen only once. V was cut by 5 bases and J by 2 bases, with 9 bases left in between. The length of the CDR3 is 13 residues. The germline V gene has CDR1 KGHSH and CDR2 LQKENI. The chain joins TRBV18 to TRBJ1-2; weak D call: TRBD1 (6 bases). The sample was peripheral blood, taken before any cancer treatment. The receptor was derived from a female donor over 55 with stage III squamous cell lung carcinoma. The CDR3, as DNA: TGTGCCAGCTCAAAGGACAGAAACTATGGCTACACCTTC. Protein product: CASSKDRNYGYTF. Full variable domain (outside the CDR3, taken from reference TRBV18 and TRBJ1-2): NAGVMQNPRHLVRRRGQEARLRCSPMKGHSHVYWYRQLPEEGLKFMVYLQKENIIDESGMPKERFSAEFPKEGPSILRIQQVVRGDSAAYFCASSKDRNYGYTFGSGTRLTVV.